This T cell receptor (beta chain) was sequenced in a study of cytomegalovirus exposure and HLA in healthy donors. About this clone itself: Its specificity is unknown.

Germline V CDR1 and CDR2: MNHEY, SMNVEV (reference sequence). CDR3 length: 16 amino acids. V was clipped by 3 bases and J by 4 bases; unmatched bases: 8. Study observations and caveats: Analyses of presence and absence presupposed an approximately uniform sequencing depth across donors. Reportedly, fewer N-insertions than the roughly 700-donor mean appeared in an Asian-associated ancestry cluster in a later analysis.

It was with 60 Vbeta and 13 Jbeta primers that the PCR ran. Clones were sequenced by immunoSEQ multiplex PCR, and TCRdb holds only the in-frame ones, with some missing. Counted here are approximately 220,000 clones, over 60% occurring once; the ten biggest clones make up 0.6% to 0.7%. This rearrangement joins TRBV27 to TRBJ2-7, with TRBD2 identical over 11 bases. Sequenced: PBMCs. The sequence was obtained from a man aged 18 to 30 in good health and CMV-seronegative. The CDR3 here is CASSFHSSGRRYEQYF. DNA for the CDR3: TGTGCCAGCAGTTTCCACTCTAGCGGGAGGCGGTACGAGCAGTACTTC.